The rows below give T cell receptor beta chains drawn from one sample of a study of blood T cell repertoires in COVID-19. TCRdb's table, derived via immunoSEQ multiplex PCR, lists solely in-frame clones and lacks some. Among under 200,000 clones, approximately 90% were seen once, and the ten largest hold roughly 3.9%. The sequenced sample consisted of peripheral blood. Source of these receptors: a man aged 18-30 years with active or convalescent COVID-19. CDR3s include the opening cysteine and the closing phenylalanine or tryptophan.

V | CDR3
TRBV10-3 | CAISEDRGYQPQHF
TRBV24-1 | CATSDFGTADTGELFF
TRBV24-1 | CATSLDRGGGTDTQYF
TRBV5-1 | CASSFWDSMNTEAFF
TRBV6-5 | CASMGRTNSPLHF
TRBV7-9 | CASSLMASPLHF
TRBV27 | CASSLGADVNYGYTF
TRBV5-6 | CASSFPGDRVLETQYF
TRBV5-5 | CASSLGWGDDTQYF
TRBV7-2 | CASSSTGYEQYF
TRBV29-1 | CSVMDLNNEQFF
TRBV13 | CASSRRGGAGAEAFF
TRBV3-1/TRBV3-2 | CASRSQGGVTGELFF
TRBV24-1 | CATMQTDTQYF
TRBV4-3 | CASRQSPGSSYNEQFF
TRBV5-1 | CASSLEVQGVGNEQFF
TRBV11-3 | CASSTRGQGGNSPLHF
TRBV11-2 | CASSQLRQGEIGGYTF
TRBV5-6 | CASSAGLRPYEQYF
TRBV27 | CASSSGEINTEAFF
TRBV11-3 | CASSFDGRGTDTQYF
TRBV30 | CARGPIAGAFADTQYF
TRBV6-5 | CASTQGQGNQPQHF
TRBV6-5 | CASRTRDNFGPQHF
TRBV24-1 | CATSDSTSGAIGTQYF
TRBV5-1 | CASSLWGPGETQYF
TRBV6-5 | CASSYSATTDTQYF
TRBV13 | CASSHFLLAGQVVSTDTQYF
TRBV9 | CASSPRLTDLGNTIYF
TRBV2 | CASSVFRTSDTGELFF
TRBV3-1/TRBV3-2 | CASRPVGGDTQYF
TRBV14 | CASSLAGLGYGYTF
TRBV6-2/TRBV6-3 | CASSRTGTQRYEQYF
TRBV7-9 | CASSSLAGGRLDTQYF
TRBV7-9 | CASTVDSLREQYF
TRBV27 | CASRDGQSMNTEAFF
TRBV7-6 | CASSPTPGQDPSGANVLTF
TRBV3-1/TRBV3-2 | CASSRRPGLAVGDEQFF
TRBV11-2 | CASNVGSGAFF
TRBV28 | CASSSFYGYTF
TRBV10-3 | CAISTGDLEAFF
TRBV7-2 | CASSLHFVRGGVTDTQYF
TRBV5-1 | CASSLALLGQGKSGYTF
TRBV9 | CASSTASGRAGDTQYF
TRBV27 | CASRVAGGLTNEQFF
TRBV7-6 | CASSLRGLDTQYF
TRBV19 | CASSKTAGLAAPYEQYF
TRBV7-2 | CASSSNRGGIQYF
TRBV2 | CASRGLSSPLHF
TRBV4-3 | CASSQADRRMNTEAFF
TRBV28 | CASSPTGGYETQYF
TRBV7-2 | CASSLGRTLQGQYF
TRBV5-4 | CASSPGGSGVNEQFF
TRBV13 | CASSLTRASGNTIYF
TRBV7-9 | CASSLEHTEAFF
TRBV27 | CASSEGGSGYTF
TRBV28 | CASSPTDPGLRGYTF
TRBV11-2 | CASSLDRTAVSEQYF
TRBV4-3 | CASSQEKSGSQPQHF